The source of this TCR beta chain is a study of blood T cell repertoires in COVID-19. Study at large: Sites in the United States, Italy and Spain provided acute and convalescent COVID-19 samples. PBMCs, B-cell-depleted T cells, or T cells provided the cDNA or gDNA that made up the material.

The CDR3 loop spans 16 amino acids. Per the study methods: Estimated nucleated cell counts came from reference gene primer amplification. Here immunoSEQ multiplex PCR was the method, and the copy in TCRdb shows in-frame clones only, minus some. V and J calls and clone size are given by that table; D and trimming were obtained from the DNA. The sample lists fewer than 55,000 clones, about 83% seen once, with around 2.2% in the top ten. The clonotype originates from a woman aged 55-70 years with acute or convalescent COVID-19. V is TRBV21-1 and J is TRBJ1-6; the table's D call TRBD1 went unverified against the DNA. TRBV21-1 is shown as a pseudogene. Specimen: peripheral blood. The CDR3 bases are TGTGCCAGCCCTAAGTCAGGGGGGCTGATGAATTCACCCCTCCACTTT. Translating it yields CASPKSGGLMNSPLHF.